Listed below are T cell receptor beta chains from one sample, sequenced in a study of T-cell reconstitution after alpha-beta-depleted transplantation in children. Via MiXCR, TCRdb re-called the PCR reads, giving one row per CDR3 protein. Counted here are around 440,000 distinct CDR3 sequences, 10% to 13% occurring once; the ten biggest clones make up around 2%. The specimen was PBMCs, collected before TCRalphabeta/CD19-depleted stem cell transplant. Receptors were obtained from a child aged 2 to 15 with inherited bone marrow failure, due to receive a stem cell transplant. CDR3s include the opening cysteine and the closing phenylalanine or tryptophan. The D gene is left open where the match is weak.

d_call v_call cdr3_aa
- TRBV27 CASSWDSTYEQYF
TRBD1 TRBV5-1 CASSWTTGAYNEQFF
- TRBV29-1 CSATGANYGYTF
- TRBV27 CAAGTDNEQFF
- TRBV7-2 CASSLTPGPGMRRGYTF
- TRBV7-2 CASSFLAFQETQYF
- TRBV21-1 CASSKMGGELSYNEQFF
- TRBV7-2 CASSLGGVLANEKLFF
- TRBV6-2/TRBV6-3 CASSLYPGLINEQFF
TRBD1 TRBV5-1 CASSLTGENTIYF
- TRBV28 CASSLPLRKGANVLTF
- TRBV20-1 CSARDAAHRDTEAFF
- TRBV12-3/TRBV12-4 CASSFDVSGTNTGELFF
TRBD1 TRBV7-6 CASGAWTGHISGANVLTF
TRBD2 TRBV4-2 CASSQDIREASYEQYF
TRBD2 TRBV5-1 CASSLGLAAIYEQYF
TRBD2 TRBV5-1 CASSQGLVPPRQFF
- TRBV6-2/TRBV6-3 CASSYLGDYNEQFF
- TRBV27 CASSSGPAAPEELFF
- TRBV20-1 CSAPRGGPSYEQYF
- TRBV4-3 CASSQDLRGEGANVLTF
TRBD1 TRBV5-1 CASSIGTGWANEKLFF
- TRBV27 CASSLGPGASNQPQHF
- TRBV7-2 CASSDYYNEQFF
- TRBV5-6 CASSRALAITGDIQYF
TRBD1 TRBV20-1 CSARRQGDTIYF
TRBD1 TRBV7-2 CASSFGTGSGTQYF
- TRBV11-2 CASSLIPEAFF
- TRBV6-2/TRBV6-3 CASSYSIGVDTGELFF
TRBD2 TRBV27 CASSLGGGLPGELFF
- TRBV30 CATPKSSYNEQFF
TRBD2 TRBV5-8 CASSPGLAGEADTQYF
TRBD2 TRBV29-1 CSATGTSGSTDTQYF
- TRBV7-8 CASSSAGLFDEQFF
- TRBV6-1 CASSPSVMNTEAFF
- TRBV11-2 CASSLSDEQFF
- TRBV11-2 CASSSDRGRGTEAFF
- TRBV19 CASSKQLAKNIEYF
- TRBV12-3/TRBV12-4 CASCYGGSQETQYF
TRBD1 TRBV20-1 CSATDRGDDEAFF
TRBD2 TRBV10-2 CASSGLTSSSYNEQFF
TRBD2 TRBV11-2 CASSPGLAINSYNEQFF
- TRBV6-1 CASPTYNEQFF
- TRBV29-1 CSAGGVYYGYTF
TRBD2 TRBV7-2 CASSLAPLAGGDSEQYF
- TRBV7-2 CASSFAGTEAFF
TRBD1 TRBV20-1 CSAPDRLGDSPLHF
- TRBV28 CASSFRGRTYEQYF